Listed here is a single TCR beta chain. The antigen is not known. CDR1 is SGHTA and CDR2 is FQGTGA in the germline V gene. The CDR3 consists of 12 residues. Trimming pared 2 bases from V and 9 bases from J, leaving 8 bases between. This PCR relied on a set of 60 Vbeta primers and 13 Jbeta primers. The method was immunoSEQ multiplex PCR; TCRdb's version includes in-frame clones alone and lacks a portion of them. The table has approximately 130,000 clones, approximately 87% seen once; the top ten hold 1.5% to 1.9%. The sample comes from a study of cytomegalovirus exposure and HLA in healthy donors. Study information: T cells numbering about 179 million yielded some 100 million unique TCR beta sequences in an earlier analysis.

Study results and caveats: According to an earlier analysis, most TCR beta V segments yielded productive rearrangements about 87% or about 30% of the time.

This TCR was sampled from a man aged 40-50 years in good health and CMV-seronegative. The sample comprised PBMCs. The rearrangement links TRBV7-3 to TRBJ2-1; tentatively, D is TRBD2 (5 bases). CDR3 sequence (DNA): TGTGCCAGCAGCTTAGTAGGGAGTGAGCAGTTCTTC. Protein sequence: CASSLVGSEQFF.